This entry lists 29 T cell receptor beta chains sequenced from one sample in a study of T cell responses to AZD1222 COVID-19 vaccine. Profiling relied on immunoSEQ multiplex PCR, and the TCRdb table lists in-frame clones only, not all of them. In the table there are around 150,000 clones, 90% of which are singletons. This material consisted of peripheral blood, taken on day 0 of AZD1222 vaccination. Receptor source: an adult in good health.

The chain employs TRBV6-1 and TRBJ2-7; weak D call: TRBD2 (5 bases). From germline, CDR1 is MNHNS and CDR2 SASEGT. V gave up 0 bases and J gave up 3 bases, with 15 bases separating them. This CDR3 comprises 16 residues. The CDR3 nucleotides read TGTGCCAGCAGTGAAGCTCTGGCGGAGGCCATCTACGAGCAGTACTTC. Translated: CASSEALAEAIYEQYF.

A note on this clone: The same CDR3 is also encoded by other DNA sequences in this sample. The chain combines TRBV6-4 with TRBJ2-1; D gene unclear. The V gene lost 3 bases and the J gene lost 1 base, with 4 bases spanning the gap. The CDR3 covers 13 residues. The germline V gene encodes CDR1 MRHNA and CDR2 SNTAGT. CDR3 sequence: CASSERSYNEQFF. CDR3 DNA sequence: TGTGCCAGCAGTGAGCGTTCCTACAATGAGCAGTTCTTC.

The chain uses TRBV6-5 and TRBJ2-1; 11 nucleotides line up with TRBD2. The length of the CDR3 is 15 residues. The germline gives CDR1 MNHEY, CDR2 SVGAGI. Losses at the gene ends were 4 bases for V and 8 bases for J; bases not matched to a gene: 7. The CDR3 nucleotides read TGTGCCAGCAGTTCACCGGGACTAGCGGCCCATGAGCAGTTCTTC. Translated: CASSSPGLAAHEQFF.

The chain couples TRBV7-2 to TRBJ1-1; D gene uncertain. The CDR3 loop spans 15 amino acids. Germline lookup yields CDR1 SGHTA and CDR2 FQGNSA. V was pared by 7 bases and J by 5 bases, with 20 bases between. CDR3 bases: TGTGCCAGCATCAGTCCGGGGTCGCGCAAGACTGAAGCTTTCTTT. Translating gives CASISPGSRKTEAFF.

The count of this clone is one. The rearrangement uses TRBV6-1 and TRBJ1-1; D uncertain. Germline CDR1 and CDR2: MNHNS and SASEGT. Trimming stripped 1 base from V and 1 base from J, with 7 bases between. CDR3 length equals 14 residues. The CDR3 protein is CASSEVVENTEAFF. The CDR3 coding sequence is TGTGCCAGCAGTGAAGTGGTGGAGAACACTGAAGCTTTCTTT.

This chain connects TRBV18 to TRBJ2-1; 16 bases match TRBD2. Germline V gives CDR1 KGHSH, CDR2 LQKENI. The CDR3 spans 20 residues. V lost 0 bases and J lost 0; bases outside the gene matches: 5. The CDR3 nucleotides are TGTGCCAGCTCACCACCGCCGGGACTAGCGGGAGGGAGCTCCTACAATGAGCAGTTCTTC. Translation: CASSPPPGLAGGSSYNEQFF.

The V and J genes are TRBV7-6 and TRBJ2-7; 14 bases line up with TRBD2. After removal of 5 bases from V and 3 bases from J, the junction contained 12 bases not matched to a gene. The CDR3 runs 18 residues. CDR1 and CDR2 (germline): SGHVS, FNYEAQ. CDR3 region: CASSLGLAGERESYEQYF. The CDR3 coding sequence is TGTGCCAGCAGCCTGGGACTAGCGGGAGAGAGAGAAAGCTACGAGCAGTACTTC.

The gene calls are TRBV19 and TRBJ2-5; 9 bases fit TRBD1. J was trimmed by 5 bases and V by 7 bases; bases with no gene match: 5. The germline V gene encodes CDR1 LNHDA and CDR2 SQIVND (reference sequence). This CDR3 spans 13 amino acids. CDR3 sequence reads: CASTTGGGETQYF. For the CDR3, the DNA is TGTGCCAGTACTACAGGGGGCGGGGAGACCCAGTACTTC.

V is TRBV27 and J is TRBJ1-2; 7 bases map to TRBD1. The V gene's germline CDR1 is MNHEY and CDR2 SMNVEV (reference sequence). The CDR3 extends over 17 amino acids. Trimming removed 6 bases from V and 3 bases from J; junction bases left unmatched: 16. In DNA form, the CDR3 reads TGTGCCAGCAGGACGCCCGAAAACAGGGGAAATGACTATGGCTACACCTTC. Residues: CASRTPENRGNDYGYTF.

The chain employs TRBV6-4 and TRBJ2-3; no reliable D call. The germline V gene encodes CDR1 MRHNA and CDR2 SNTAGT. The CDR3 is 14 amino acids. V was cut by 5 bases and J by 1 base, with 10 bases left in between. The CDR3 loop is CASSSAPGTDTQYF. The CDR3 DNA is TGTGCCAGCAGTTCAGCCCCGGGCACAGATACGCAGTATTTT.

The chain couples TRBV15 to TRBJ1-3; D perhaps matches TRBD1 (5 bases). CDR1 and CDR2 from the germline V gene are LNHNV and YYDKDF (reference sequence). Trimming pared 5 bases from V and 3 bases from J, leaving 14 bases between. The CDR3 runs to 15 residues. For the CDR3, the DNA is TGTGCCACCAGCGGTAGACGGGGGGTTGGAAACACCATATATTTT. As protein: CATSGRRGVGNTIYF.

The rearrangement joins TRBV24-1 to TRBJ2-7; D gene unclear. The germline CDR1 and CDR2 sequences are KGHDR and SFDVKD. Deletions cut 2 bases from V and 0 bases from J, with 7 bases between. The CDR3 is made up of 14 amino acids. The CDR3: CATSDSSSSYEQYF. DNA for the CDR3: TGTGCCACCAGTGATTCTAGTTCCTCCTACGAGCAGTACTTC.

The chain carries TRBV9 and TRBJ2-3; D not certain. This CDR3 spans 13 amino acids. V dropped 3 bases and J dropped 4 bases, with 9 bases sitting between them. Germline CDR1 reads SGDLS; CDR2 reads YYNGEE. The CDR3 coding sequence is TGTGCCAGCAGCGAGAATTGGGCAGATACGCAGTATTTT. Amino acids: CASSENWADTQYF.

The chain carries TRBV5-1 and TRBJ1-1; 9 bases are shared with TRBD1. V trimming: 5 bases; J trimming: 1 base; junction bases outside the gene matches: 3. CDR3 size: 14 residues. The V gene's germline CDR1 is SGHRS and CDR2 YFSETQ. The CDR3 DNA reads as TGCGCCAGCAGTCAGGACAGGGGGAACACTGAAGCTTTCTTT. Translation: CASSQDRGNTEAFF.

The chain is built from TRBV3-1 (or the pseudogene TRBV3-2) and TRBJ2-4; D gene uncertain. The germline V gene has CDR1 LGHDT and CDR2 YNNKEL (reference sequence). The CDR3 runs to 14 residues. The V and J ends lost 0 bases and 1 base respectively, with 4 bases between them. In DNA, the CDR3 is TGTGCCAGCAGCCAAGACAGGGCCAAAAACATTCAGTACTTC. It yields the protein CASSQDRAKNIQYF.

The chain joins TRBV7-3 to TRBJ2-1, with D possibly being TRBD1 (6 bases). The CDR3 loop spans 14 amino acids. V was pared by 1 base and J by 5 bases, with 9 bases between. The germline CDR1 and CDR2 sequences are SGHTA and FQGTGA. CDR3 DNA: TGTGCCAGCAGCTTAATGGGGGCCAACAATGAGCAGTTCTTC. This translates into CASSLMGANNEQFF.

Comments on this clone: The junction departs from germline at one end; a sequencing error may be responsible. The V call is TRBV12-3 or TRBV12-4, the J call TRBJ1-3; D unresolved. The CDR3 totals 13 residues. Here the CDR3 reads CASTPRSVNTIYF. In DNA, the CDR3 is TGTGCCAGCACCCCTAGGTCTGTAAACACCATATATTTT.

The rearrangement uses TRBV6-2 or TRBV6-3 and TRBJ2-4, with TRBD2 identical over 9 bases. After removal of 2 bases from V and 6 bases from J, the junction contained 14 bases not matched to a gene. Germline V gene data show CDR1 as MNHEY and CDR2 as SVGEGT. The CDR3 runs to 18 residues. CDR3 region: CASSYPVASGASGNIQYF. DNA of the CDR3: TGTGCCAGCAGTTACCCCGTGGCTAGCGGGGCTTCGGGAAACATTCAGTACTTC.

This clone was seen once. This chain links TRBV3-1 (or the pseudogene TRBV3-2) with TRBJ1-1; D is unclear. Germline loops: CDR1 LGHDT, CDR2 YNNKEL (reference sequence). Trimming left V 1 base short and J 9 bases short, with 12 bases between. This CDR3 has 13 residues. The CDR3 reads CASSQVDPSKAFF. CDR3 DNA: TGTGCCAGCAGCCAAGTGGACCCGTCGAAAGCTTTCTTT.

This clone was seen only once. CDR3 coding DNA: TGTGCCAGCAGCCCCGAGGACAGCTACGAGCAGTACTTC. Amino acid sequence: CASSPEDSYEQYF. V is TRBV11-3 and J is TRBJ2-7; maybe TRBD1 (6 bases). The CDR3 contains 13 residues. Deletions cut 5 bases from V and 3 bases from J, with 11 bases between. Germline V CDR1 and CDR2: SGHNT, YENEEA.

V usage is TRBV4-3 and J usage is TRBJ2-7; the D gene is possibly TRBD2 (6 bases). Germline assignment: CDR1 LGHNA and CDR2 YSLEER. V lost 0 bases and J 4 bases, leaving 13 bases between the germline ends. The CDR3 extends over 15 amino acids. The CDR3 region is CASSQDQDYEYEQYF. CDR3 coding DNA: TGCGCCAGCAGCCAAGATCAGGACTATGAATACGAGCAGTACTTC.

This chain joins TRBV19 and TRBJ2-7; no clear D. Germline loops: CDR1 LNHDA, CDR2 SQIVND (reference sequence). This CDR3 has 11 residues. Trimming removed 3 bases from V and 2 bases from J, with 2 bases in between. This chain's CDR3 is CASSIAYEQYF. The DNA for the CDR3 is TGTGCCAGTAGTATTGCCTACGAGCAGTACTTC.

This CDR3 reads CASLTGFRSTEAFF. The CDR3 region has the DNA TGTGCCAGTCTCACAGGGTTTCGGAGCACTGAAGCTTTCTTT. The genes are TRBV19 and TRBJ1-1, with D possibly matching TRBD1 (6 bases). V dropped 8 bases and J dropped 4 bases, with 17 bases sitting between them. Per the germline V gene, CDR1 is LNHDA and CDR2 is SQIVND (reference sequence). There are 14 residues in the CDR3.

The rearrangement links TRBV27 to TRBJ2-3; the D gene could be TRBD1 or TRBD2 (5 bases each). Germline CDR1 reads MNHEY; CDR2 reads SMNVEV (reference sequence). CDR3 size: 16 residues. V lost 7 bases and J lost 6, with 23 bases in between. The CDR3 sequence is CASTPEWGSVVDTQYF. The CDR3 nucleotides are TGTGCCAGCACCCCAGAGTGGGGGTCTGTGGTGGATACGCAGTATTTT.

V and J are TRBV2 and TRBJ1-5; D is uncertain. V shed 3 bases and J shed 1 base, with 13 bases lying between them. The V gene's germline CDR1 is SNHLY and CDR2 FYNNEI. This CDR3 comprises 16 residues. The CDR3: CASSDRNRVSNQPQHF. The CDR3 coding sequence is TGTGCCAGCAGTGACCGGAATAGGGTCAGCAATCAGCCCCAGCATTTT.

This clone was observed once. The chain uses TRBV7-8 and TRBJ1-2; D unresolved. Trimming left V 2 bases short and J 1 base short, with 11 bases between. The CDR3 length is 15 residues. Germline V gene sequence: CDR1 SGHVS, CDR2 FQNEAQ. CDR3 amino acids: CASSLIMSVNYGYTF. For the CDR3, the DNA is TGTGCCAGCAGCTTAATAATGTCGGTTAACTATGGCTACACCTTC.

In nucleotides, the CDR3 is TGTGCCATCAGTGGAGGCTCTAGCGGGGGAGCCGGCTACCAAGAGACCCAGTACTTC. It specifies CAISGGSSGGAGYQETQYF. The rearrangement joins TRBV10-3 to TRBJ2-5; 10 bases agree with TRBD2. This CDR3 comprises 19 residues. The V gene's germline CDR1 is ENHRY and CDR2 SYGVKD. The J segment lost 0 bases and the V segment lost 4 bases, leaving 14 bases of the junction unmatched.

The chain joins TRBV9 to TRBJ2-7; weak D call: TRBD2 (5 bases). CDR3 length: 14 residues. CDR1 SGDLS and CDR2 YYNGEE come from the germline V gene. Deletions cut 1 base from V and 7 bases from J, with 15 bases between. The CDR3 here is CASSVTRDRREQYF. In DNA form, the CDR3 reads TGTGCCAGCAGCGTAACTAGAGATAGGAGGGAGCAGTACTTC.

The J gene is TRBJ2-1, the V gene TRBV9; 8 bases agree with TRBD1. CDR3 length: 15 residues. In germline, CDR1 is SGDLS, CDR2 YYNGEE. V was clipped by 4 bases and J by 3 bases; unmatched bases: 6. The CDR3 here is CASSTTGGNYNEQFF. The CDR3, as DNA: TGTGCCAGCAGCACCACAGGGGGAAACTACAATGAGCAGTTCTTC.